This entry describes one T cell receptor (beta chain). The data originate from a study of graft-versus-host responses after intestinal transplantation. The table came from immunoSEQ multiplex PCR; TCRdb's copy has only in-frame clones and leaves some out. This sample has fewer than 45,000 clones, with roughly nine tenths found just once. The source is a human patient who received an intestinal transplant, so some T cells may come from the graft donor. This sample comprised PBMCs, obtained approximately 300 days after intestinal transplant.

CDR3 sequence: CSAGTGGEQFF. CDR3 bases: TGCAGCGCCGGAACAGGGGGTGAGCAGTTCTTC. V usage is TRBV29-1 and J usage is TRBJ2-1; the match to TRBD1 covers 8 bases. Germline CDR1 is SQVTM and CDR2 is ANQGSEA. The CDR3 spans 11 residues. V was pared by 7 bases and J by 9 bases, with 5 bases of the junction left unmatched.